The rows below give T cell receptor beta chains drawn from one sample of a study of shared clonotypes between healthy human individuals. This table comes from immunoSEQ multiplex PCR, and its TCRdb copy is limited to in-frame clones, with some not included. The sample lists fewer than 850,000 clones, about three quarters occurring once. Input material: memory CD4+ T cells sorted from blood. The receptor source for this set is a woman aged 25 to 45 in good health. Both conserved end residues are part of each CDR3. Fields, in order: D gene, clone size, V gene, J gene, CDR3 protein, CDR3 DNA. D genes are given only for firm matches. The size entry is marked missing in some rows and otherwise reads once, few, many or a size class.

d_gene: TRBD2; abundance: .; v_gene: TRBV7-2; j_gene: TRBJ2-2; CDR3aa: CASSLLAGGSTGELFF; CDR3nt: TGTGCCAGCAGCTTACTAGCGGGAGGGTCCACCGGGGAGCTGTTTTTT
d_gene: .; abundance: few; v_gene: TRBV30; j_gene: TRBJ1-1; CDR3aa: CAWSTGGTEAFF; CDR3nt: TGTGCCTGGAGTACGGGAGGGACTGAAGCTTTCTTT
d_gene: TRBD2; abundance: .; v_gene: TRBV19; j_gene: TRBJ2-7; CDR3aa: CASNGGGAPYEQYF; CDR3nt: TGTGCCAGTAACGGGGGAGGGGCCCCCTACGAGCAGTACTTC
d_gene: TRBD1; abundance: few; v_gene: TRBV6-1; j_gene: TRBJ1-5; CDR3aa: CASRAHRGGNQPQHF; CDR3nt: TGTGCCAGCAGAGCTCACAGGGGAGGCAATCAGCCCCAGCATTTT
d_gene: TRBD1; abundance: .; v_gene: TRBV19; j_gene: TRBJ1-1; CDR3aa: CASSKDRGSNTEAFF; CDR3nt: TGTGCCAGTAGTAAAGACAGGGGTTCGAACACTGAAGCTTTCTTT
d_gene: TRBD1; abundance: .; v_gene: TRBV29-1; j_gene: TRBJ1-4; CDR3aa: CSVRGGTGDEKLFF; CDR3nt: TGCAGCGTTCGGGGCGGGACAGGCGATGAAAAACTGTTTTTT
d_gene: .; abundance: .; v_gene: TRBV21-1; j_gene: TRBJ2-3; CDR3aa: CASTQGGRGTDTQYF; CDR3nt: TGTGCCAGCACACAGGGGGGGAGAGGGACAGATACGCAGTATTTT
d_gene: .; abundance: .; v_gene: TRBV11-2; j_gene: TRBJ1-5; CDR3aa: CASSPDGNQPQHF; CDR3nt: TGTGCCAGCAGCCCCGACGGGAATCAGCCCCAGCATTTT
d_gene: .; abundance: once; v_gene: TRBV28; j_gene: TRBJ1-1; CDR3aa: CASSFRRDTEAFF; CDR3nt: TGTGCCAGCAGTTTTAGGCGGGACACTGAAGCTTTCTTT
d_gene: TRBD1; abundance: .; v_gene: TRBV6-1; j_gene: TRBJ2-7; CDR3aa: CASSPTGTGTYEQYF; CDR3nt: TGTGCCAGCAGTCCAACCGGGACAGGGACTTACGAGCAGTACTTC
d_gene: TRBD2; abundance: .; v_gene: TRBV9; j_gene: TRBJ2-5; CDR3aa: CASSSGTSGSTAQYF; CDR3nt: TGTGCCAGCAGCTCCGGGACTAGCGGGAGTACGGCCCAGTACTTC
d_gene: .; abundance: .; v_gene: TRBV5-1; j_gene: TRBJ2-7; CDR3aa: CASSPDTSNSYEQYF; CDR3nt: TGCGCCAGCAGCCCGGACACCTCGAACTCCTACGAGCAGTACTTC
d_gene: TRBD1; abundance: .; v_gene: TRBV7-9; j_gene: TRBJ1-5; CDR3aa: CASSPTGGGNQPQHF; CDR3nt: TGTGCCAGCAGCCCGACAGGGGGCGGCAATCAGCCCCAGCATTTT
d_gene: .; abundance: .; v_gene: TRBV6-6; j_gene: TRBJ1-2; CDR3aa: CASSTQGGKNDGYTF; CDR3nt: TGTGCCAGCAGTACTCAAGGGGGGAAGAATGATGGCTACACCTTC
d_gene: TRBD1; abundance: once; v_gene: TRBV28; j_gene: TRBJ1-3; CDR3aa: CASSAEYRQGSGNTIYF; CDR3nt: TGTGCCAGCAGTGCAGAGTATAGACAGGGGTCTGGAAACACCATATATTTT
d_gene: .; abundance: once; v_gene: TRBV7-2; j_gene: TRBJ1-1; CDR3aa: CASSFSGNTEAFF; CDR3nt: TGTGCCAGCAGCTTTTCAGGGAACACTGAAGCTTTCTTT
d_gene: .; abundance: few; v_gene: TRBV20-1; j_gene: TRBJ1-2; CDR3aa: CSAIPTRGYTF; CDR3nt: TGCAGTGCTATACCAACTCGGGGCTACACCTTC
d_gene: .; abundance: .; v_gene: TRBV20-1; j_gene: TRBJ1-1; CDR3aa: CSAGPGPEAFF; CDR3nt: TGCAGTGCTGGTCCGGGGCCTGAAGCTTTCTTT
d_gene: .; abundance: .; v_gene: TRBV18; j_gene: TRBJ2-7; CDR3aa: CASSPAPNFVEQYF; CDR3nt: TGTGCCAGCTCACCTGCCCCGAACTTTGTCGAGCAGTACTTC
d_gene: TRBD2; abundance: .; v_gene: TRBV27; j_gene: TRBJ2-7; CDR3aa: CASSSGLASYEQYF; CDR3nt: TGTGCCAGCAGTTCCGGACTAGCAAGCTACGAGCAGTACTTC
d_gene: .; abundance: .; v_gene: TRBV2; j_gene: TRBJ2-5; CDR3aa: CASSERRETQYF; CDR3nt: TGTGCCAGCAGTGAGAGGAGGGAGACCCAGTACTTC
d_gene: .; abundance: .; v_gene: TRBV15; j_gene: TRBJ2-6; CDR3aa: CATSSATGTGANVLTF; CDR3nt: TGTGCCACCAGCAGCGCTACAGGGACCGGGGCCAACGTCCTGACTTTC
d_gene: .; abundance: .; v_gene: TRBV5-4; j_gene: TRBJ2-7; CDR3aa: CASSQDGAYEQYF; CDR3nt: TGTGCCAGCAGCCAGGACGGGGCCTACGAGCAGTACTTC
d_gene: TRBD2; abundance: few; v_gene: TRBV29-1; j_gene: TRBJ2-5; CDR3aa: CSVRPIAGETQYF; CDR3nt: TGCAGCGTTCGGCCGATAGCGGGAGAGACCCAGTACTTC
d_gene: .; abundance: once; v_gene: TRBV6-6; j_gene: TRBJ2-7; CDR3aa: CASSSSTDYEQYF; CDR3nt: TGTGCCAGCAGTTCCTCGACCGATTACGAGCAGTACTTC
d_gene: TRBD2; abundance: .; v_gene: TRBV5-1; j_gene: TRBJ2-2; CDR3aa: CASSLGAGFLAGDTGELFF; CDR3nt: TGCGCCAGCAGCTTGGGTGCAGGGTTTCTAGCGGGAGACACCGGGGAGCTGTTTTTT
d_gene: .; abundance: .; v_gene: TRBV19; j_gene: TRBJ2-3; CDR3aa: CASSNPGHLSDTQYF; CDR3nt: TGTGCCAGTAGCAATCCGGGGCACCTCTCAGATACGCAGTATTTT
d_gene: .; abundance: once; v_gene: TRBV13; j_gene: TRBJ2-1; CDR3aa: CASSLTTGWGDEQFF; CDR3nt: TGTGCCAGCAGCTTAACTACAGGCTGGGGCGATGAGCAGTTCTTC
d_gene: .; abundance: .; v_gene: TRBV18; j_gene: TRBJ1-1; CDR3aa: CASWKGLAGTEAFF; CDR3nt: TGTGCCAGCTGGAAGGGACTGGCCGGCACTGAAGCTTTCTTT
d_gene: .; abundance: .; v_gene: TRBV5-1; j_gene: TRBJ2-7; CDR3aa: CASSPLRRGVTSYEQYF; CDR3nt: TGCGCCAGCAGCCCCCTTCGGCGAGGGGTTACTTCCTACGAGCAGTACTTC
d_gene: .; abundance: .; v_gene: TRBV5-1; j_gene: TRBJ2-3; CDR3aa: CASSLAGGRPTDTQYF; CDR3nt: TGCGCCAGCAGCTTGGCCGGGGGACGCCCCACAGATACGCAGTATTTT